This T cell receptor (beta chain) is from a study of cytomegalovirus exposure and HLA in healthy donors. The study's findings and limits: Among CMV-associated TCR beta chains, most appeared HLA-restricted in a later analysis.

CDR3 length: 19 residues. Trimming took 6 bases from V and 0 from J, leaving 26 bases between them. Germline-derived CDR1 and CDR2 are KGHSH and LQKENI. Both 60 Vbeta primers and 13 Jbeta primers went into the PCR. Original processing methods: In a later analysis, approximately 73 million unique TCR beta chains included roughly 11 million shared by two or more donors. Generated by immunoSEQ multiplex PCR, the TCRdb table keeps only in-frame clones and is missing some. V and J calls plus clone size are reproduced from that table; the DNA served to infer D and trimming. The table for this sample gives around 150,000 clones. A note on this clone: Its specificity is unknown.

The sequence was obtained from a woman in her sixties in good health and CMV-seronegative. The J gene is TRBJ1-1, the V gene TRBV18; weak D call: TRBD1 (5 bases). Material for sequencing was PBMCs. CDR3 loop: CASSPNYPGRTSMNTEAFF. The CDR3 nucleotides read TGTGCCAGCTCCCCAAATTACCCAGGGAGGACCTCGATGAACACTGAAGCTTTCTTT.